Listed below are T cell receptor beta chains from one sample, sequenced in a study of human T cells and chemical hapten exposure. TCRdb reprocessed the reads via MiXCR and lists one record per CDR3 protein. The table records about 120,000 distinct CDR3 sequences, 8.5% to 9% of them present only once. Specimen: whole blood. These receptor sequences come from a human donor in good health. Some clones in this sample may be carry-over from other donors' samples. Each CDR3 is given with its conserved first and last residue. The D gene is left open where the match is weak. Rows give clone size only sometimes, using once, few, many, or a class for an expanded clone.

j_gene | abundance | v_gene | d_gene | CDR3aa | CDR3nt
TRBJ1-2 | NA | TRBV10-2 | TRBD1 | CANRDSTGYTF | TGCGCCAACAGGGACAGCACGGGCTACACCTTC
TRBJ1-1 | few | TRBV5-4 | NA | CASSTGTPQMNTEAFF | TGTGCCAGCAGCACCGGGACCCCGCAAATGAACACTGAAGCTTTCTTT
TRBJ2-7 | many | TRBV20-1 | TRBD2 | CSASPIVGGDSYEQYF | TGCAGTGCTTCCCCCATAGTGGGAGGGGACTCCTACGAGCAGTACTTC
TRBJ1-1 | many | TRBV10-3 | NA | CAISADSTEAFF | TGTGCCATCAGCGCGGACAGTACTGAAGCTTTCTTT
TRBJ2-3 | NA | TRBV12-3/TRBV12-4 | NA | CASSLSPTDTQYF | TGTGCCAGCAGTCTTAGCCCCACAGATACGCAGTATTTT
TRBJ2-5 | NA | TRBV12-3/TRBV12-4 | NA | CASSLGPGSRETQYF | TGTGCCAGCAGTTTAGGTCCGGGCAGCCGAGAGACCCAGTACTTC
TRBJ1-2 | many | TRBV6-5 | NA | CASSRGGGLNYGYTF | TGTGCCAGCAGTCGCGGCGGAGGACTTAACTATGGCTACACCTTC
TRBJ2-3 | many | TRBV12-3/TRBV12-4 | TRBD1 | CASSSPGGPDTQYF | TGTGCCAGCAGTTCCCCAGGGGGTCCAGATACGCAGTATTTT
TRBJ1-2 | few | TRBV5-1 | NA | CASSLDLGANYGYTF | TGCGCCAGCAGCTTGGATCTGGGGGCTAACTATGGCTACACCTTC
TRBJ2-5 | NA | TRBV9 | NA | CASSVVGFEETQYF | TGTGCCAGCAGCGTAGTGGGGTTTGAAGAGACCCAGTACTTC
TRBJ1-2 | few | TRBV7-2 | NA | CASSPVRDGYTF | TGTGCCAGCAGCCCCGTACGGGATGGCTACACCTTC
TRBJ2-7 | many | TRBV6-5 | NA | CASSIRDTYEQYF | TGTGCCAGCAGCATCCGGGACACTTACGAGCAGTACTTC
TRBJ1-2 | few | TRBV27 | TRBD1 | CASSSPTRDRGDYGYTF | TGTGCCAGCAGTTCTCCAACTCGGGACAGGGGTGACTATGGCTACACCTTC
TRBJ2-1 | NA | TRBV27 | NA | CASSLGGAAEQFF | TGTGCCAGCAGTTTGGGGGGGGCGGCGGAGCAGTTCTTC
TRBJ2-2 | NA | TRBV4-3 | NA | CASSQESTGYTGELFF | TGCGCCAGCAGCCAAGAGTCAACTGGATACACCGGGGAGCTGTTTTTT
TRBJ2-5 | NA | TRBV29-1 | NA | CSVETPGSQETQYF | TGCAGCGTTGAAACCCCGGGCAGCCAAGAGACCCAGTACTTC
TRBJ2-5 | many | TRBV3-1 | TRBD2 | CASSSGTSGRAREETQYF | TGTGCCAGCAGCTCTGGGACTAGCGGGAGGGCCAGGGAAGAGACCCAGTACTTC
TRBJ2-2 | many | TRBV10-3 | NA | CAISGGPTGELFF | TGTGCCATCAGTGGCGGGCCCACCGGGGAGCTGTTTTTT
TRBJ1-4 | many | TRBV12-3/TRBV12-4 | NA | CASSRYVGRDEKLFF | TGTGCCAGCAGCCGGTATGTCGGCAGAGATGAAAAACTGTTTTTT
TRBJ1-1 | many | TRBV14 | NA | CASSQVGGYTEAFF | TGTGCCAGCAGCCAAGTTGGGGGATACACTGAAGCTTTCTTT
TRBJ2-3 | NA | TRBV14 | NA | CASSQRRTDTQYF | TGTGCCAGCAGCCAAAGGAGGACAGATACGCAGTATTTT
TRBJ2-3 | NA | TRBV20-1 | NA | CSARDYPGGTDTQYF | TGCAGTGCTAGAGATTACCCAGGAGGCACAGATACGCAGTATTTT
TRBJ1-2 | many | TRBV5-1 | NA | CASSVQGGGYTF | TGCGCCAGCAGCGTACAAGGAGGAGGCTACACCTTC